This TCR beta chain was captured in a study of T cell responses to AZD1222 COVID-19 vaccine. Study information: Second doses that came at about 4 or about 12 weeks were put together.

Assay: immunoSEQ multiplex PCR; the TCRdb copy retains only in-frame clones and omits some. This sample has 250,000 or so clones, with approximately 93% found just once. Broader study findings: Reportedly, nearly half the spike-specific TCRs target unmutated variant regions. At baseline, seropositivity was found in only a handful of AZD1222 recipients. Clonal diversity was possibly underestimated, and the donors were mostly white British, with more females.

Details on this clone: The antigen is not known.

The CDR3 sequence is 13 residues long. CDR1 is KGHDR and CDR2 is SFDVKD in the germline V gene. Trimming removed 5 bases from V and 3 bases from J, with 6 bases in between. The chain carries TRBV24-1 and TRBJ2-2; no reliable D call. The clonotype comes from an adult in good health. Sequenced material: peripheral blood, taken on day 0 of AZD1222 vaccination. CDR3 sequence reads: CATSGVYTGELFF. The CDR3 DNA reads TGTGCCACCAGTGGAGTGTACACCGGGGAGCTGTTTTTT.